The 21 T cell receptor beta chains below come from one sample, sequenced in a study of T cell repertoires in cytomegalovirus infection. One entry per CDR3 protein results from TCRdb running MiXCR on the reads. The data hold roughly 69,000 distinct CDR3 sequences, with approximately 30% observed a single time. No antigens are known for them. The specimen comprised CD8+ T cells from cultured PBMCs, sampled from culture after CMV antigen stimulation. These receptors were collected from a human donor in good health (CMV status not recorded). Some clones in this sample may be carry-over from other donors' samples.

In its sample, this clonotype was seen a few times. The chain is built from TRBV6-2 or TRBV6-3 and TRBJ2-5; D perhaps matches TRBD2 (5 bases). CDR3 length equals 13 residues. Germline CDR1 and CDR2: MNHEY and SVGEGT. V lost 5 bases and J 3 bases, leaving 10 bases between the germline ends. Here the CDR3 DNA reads TGTGCCAGCAGTCCAGCGGCGAAAGAGACCCAGTACTTC. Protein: CASSPAAKETQYF.

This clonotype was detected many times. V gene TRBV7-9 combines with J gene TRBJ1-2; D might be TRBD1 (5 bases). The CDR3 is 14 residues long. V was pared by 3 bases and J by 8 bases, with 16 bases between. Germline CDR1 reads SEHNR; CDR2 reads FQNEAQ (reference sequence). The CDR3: CASSFPQGYRGYTF. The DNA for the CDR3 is TGTGCCAGCAGCTTCCCTCAGGGTTATCGGGGCTACACCTTC.

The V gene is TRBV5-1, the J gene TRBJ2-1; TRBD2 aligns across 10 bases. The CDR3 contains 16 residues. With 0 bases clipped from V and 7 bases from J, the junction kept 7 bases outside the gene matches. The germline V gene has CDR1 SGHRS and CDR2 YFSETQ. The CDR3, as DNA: TGCGCCAGCAGCTTGGTCCCAGCGGGAGGGCAAAATGAGCAGTTCTTC. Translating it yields CASSLVPAGGQNEQFF.

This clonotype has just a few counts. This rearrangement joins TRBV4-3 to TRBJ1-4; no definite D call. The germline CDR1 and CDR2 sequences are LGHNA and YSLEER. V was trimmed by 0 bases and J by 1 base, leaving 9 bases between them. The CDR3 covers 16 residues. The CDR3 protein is CASSQDEAGTNEKLFF. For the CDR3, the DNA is TGCGCCAGCAGCCAAGATGAGGCAGGAACTAATGAAAAACTGTTTTTT.

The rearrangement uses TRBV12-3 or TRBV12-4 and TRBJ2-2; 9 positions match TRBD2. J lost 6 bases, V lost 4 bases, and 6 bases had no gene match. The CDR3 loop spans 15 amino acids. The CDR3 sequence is CASSSGGGAPGELFF. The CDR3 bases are TGTGCCAGCAGTTCAGGCGGGGGGGCGCCCGGGGAGCTGTTTTTT.

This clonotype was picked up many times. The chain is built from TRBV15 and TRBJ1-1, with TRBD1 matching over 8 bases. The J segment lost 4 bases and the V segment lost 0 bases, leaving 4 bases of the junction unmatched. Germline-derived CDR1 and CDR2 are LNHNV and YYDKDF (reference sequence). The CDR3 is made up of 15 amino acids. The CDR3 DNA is TGTGCCACCAGCAGAGATCTCGACAGGGGCACTGAAGCTTTCTTT. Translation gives CATSRDLDRGTEAFF.

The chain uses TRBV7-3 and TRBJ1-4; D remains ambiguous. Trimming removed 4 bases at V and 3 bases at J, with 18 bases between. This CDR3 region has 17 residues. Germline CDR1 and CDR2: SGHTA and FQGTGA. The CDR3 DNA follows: TGTGCCAGCAGCTCCCAGGTACTCCTTGGAGCTAATGAAAAACTGTTTTTT. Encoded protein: CASSSQVLLGANEKLFF.

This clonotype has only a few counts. The CDR3 protein is CASSQGREMPETQYF. CDR3 coding DNA: TGTGCCAGCAGCCAAGGACGGGAGATGCCGGAGACCCAGTACTTC. This chain links TRBV3-1 with TRBJ2-5; tentative D call: TRBD2 (6 bases). Between the trimmed V and J ends, which lost 1 base and 5 bases, there was a span of 14 bases. From germline, CDR1 is LGHDT and CDR2 YNNKEL (reference sequence). The length of the CDR3 is 15 residues.

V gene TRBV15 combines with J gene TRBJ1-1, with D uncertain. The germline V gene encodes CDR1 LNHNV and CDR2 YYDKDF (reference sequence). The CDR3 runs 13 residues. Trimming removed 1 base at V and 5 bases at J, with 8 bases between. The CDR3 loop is CATSRGAGTEAFF. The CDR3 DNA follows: TGTGCCACCAGCAGAGGGGCGGGAACTGAAGCTTTCTTT.

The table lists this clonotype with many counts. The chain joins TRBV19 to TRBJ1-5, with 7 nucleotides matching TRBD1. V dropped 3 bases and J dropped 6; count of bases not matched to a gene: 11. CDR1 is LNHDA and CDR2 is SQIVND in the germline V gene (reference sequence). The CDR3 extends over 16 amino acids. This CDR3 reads CASSIRLQQGFQPQHF. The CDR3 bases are TGTGCCAGTAGTATTCGGTTACAACAGGGGTTTCAGCCCCAGCATTTT.

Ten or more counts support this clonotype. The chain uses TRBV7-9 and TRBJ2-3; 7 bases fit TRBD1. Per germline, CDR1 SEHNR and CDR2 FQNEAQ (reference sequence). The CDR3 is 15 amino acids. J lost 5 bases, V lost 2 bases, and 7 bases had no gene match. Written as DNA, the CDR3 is TGTGCCAGCAGCTTACAGGCAGGGGGAGAAGATACGCAGTATTTT. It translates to CASSLQAGGEDTQYF.

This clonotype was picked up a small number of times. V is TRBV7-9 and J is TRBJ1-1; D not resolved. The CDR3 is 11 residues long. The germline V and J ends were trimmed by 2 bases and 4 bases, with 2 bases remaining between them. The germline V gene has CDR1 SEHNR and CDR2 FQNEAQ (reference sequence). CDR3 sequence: CASSLSTEAFF. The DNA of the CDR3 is TGTGCCAGCAGCTTAAGCACTGAAGCTTTCTTT.

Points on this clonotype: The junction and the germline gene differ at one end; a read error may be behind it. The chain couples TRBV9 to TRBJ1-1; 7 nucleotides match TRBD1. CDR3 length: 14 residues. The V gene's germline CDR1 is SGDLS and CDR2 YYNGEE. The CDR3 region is CASAGKGAGTEASF. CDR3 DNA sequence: TGTGCCAGCGCGGGGAAGGGGGCAGGTACTGAAGCTTCCTTT.

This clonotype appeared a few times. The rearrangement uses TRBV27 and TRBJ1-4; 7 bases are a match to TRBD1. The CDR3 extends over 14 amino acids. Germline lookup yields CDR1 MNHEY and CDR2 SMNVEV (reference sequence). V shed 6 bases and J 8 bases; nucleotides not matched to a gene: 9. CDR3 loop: CASRPGGGGEKLFF. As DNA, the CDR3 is TGTGCCAGCAGACCAGGGGGTGGTGGCGAAAAACTGTTTTTT.

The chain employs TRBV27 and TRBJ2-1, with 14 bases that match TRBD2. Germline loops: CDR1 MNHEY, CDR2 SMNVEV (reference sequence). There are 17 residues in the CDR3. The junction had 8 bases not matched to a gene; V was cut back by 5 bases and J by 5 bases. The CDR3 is CASSPPRGLAGDNEQFF. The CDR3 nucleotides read TGTGCCAGCAGTCCCCCCCGGGGACTAGCGGGAGACAATGAGCAGTTCTTC.

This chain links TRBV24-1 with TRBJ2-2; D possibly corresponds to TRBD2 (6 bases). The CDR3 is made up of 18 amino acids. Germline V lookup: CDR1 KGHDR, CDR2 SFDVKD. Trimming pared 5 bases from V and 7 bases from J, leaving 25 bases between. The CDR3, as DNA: TGTGCCACCAGTGCCCTTGTGGGGAGGACGGATCCTTACGGGGAGCTGTTTTTT. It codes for CATSALVGRTDPYGELFF.

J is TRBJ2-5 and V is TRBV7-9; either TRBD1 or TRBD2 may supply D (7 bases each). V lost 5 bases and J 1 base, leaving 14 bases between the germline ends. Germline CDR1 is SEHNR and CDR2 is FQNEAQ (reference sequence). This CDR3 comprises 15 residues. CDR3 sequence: CASSQGGGLQETQYF. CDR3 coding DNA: TGTGCCAGCAGCCAGGGGGGGGGGCTCCAAGAGACCCAGTACTTC.

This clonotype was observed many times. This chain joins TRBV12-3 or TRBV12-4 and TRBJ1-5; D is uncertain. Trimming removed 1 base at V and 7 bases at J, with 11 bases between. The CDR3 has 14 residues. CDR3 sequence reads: CASSLDQTRQPQHF. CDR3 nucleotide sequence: TGTGCCAGCAGTTTAGATCAAACCAGACAGCCCCAGCATTTT.

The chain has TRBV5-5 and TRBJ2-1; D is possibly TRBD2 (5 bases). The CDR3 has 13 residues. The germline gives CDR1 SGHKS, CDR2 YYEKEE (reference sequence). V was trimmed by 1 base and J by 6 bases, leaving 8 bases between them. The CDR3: CASSLSGSNEQFF. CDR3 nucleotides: TGTGCCAGCAGCTTGTCGGGGTCCAATGAGCAGTTCTTC.

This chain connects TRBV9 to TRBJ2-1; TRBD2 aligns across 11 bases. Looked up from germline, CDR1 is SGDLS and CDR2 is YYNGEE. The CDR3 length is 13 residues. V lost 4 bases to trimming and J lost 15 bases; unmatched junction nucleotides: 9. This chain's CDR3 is CASSPTSGSDTFF. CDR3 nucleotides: TGTGCCAGCAGCCCAACTAGCGGGAGTGATACGTTCTTC.

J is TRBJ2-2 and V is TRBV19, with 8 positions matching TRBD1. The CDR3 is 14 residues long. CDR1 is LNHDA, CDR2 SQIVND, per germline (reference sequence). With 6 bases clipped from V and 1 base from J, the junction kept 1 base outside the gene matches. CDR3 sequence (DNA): TGTGCCAGTAGCGGACAGGGGAACACCGGGGAGCTGTTTTTT. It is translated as CASSGQGNTGELFF.